This TCR beta chain was sequenced during a study of shared clonotypes between healthy human individuals. Produced via immunoSEQ multiplex PCR; TCRdb's table is partial and in-frame only. The repertoire holds 900,000 to 1,200,000 clones, with about 80% as singletons. V was trimmed by 0 bases and J by 5 bases, leaving 11 bases between them. CDR1 SGHNT and CDR2 YYREEE come from the germline V gene (reference sequence). This CDR3 is 14 amino acids long. Sequenced input: memory CD4+ T cells from PBMCs. As to subset: CD45RA-negative fraction. This TCR came from a man between 18 and 35 years old in good health. Some clones in this sample may be carry-over from other donors' samples. The chain recombines TRBV5-4 with TRBJ2-5; tentatively, D is TRBD2 (5 bases). DNA of the CDR3: TGTGCCAGCAGCTTGGAACGGGGTGCGGAGACCCAGTACTTC. The encoded protein is CASSLERGAETQYF.